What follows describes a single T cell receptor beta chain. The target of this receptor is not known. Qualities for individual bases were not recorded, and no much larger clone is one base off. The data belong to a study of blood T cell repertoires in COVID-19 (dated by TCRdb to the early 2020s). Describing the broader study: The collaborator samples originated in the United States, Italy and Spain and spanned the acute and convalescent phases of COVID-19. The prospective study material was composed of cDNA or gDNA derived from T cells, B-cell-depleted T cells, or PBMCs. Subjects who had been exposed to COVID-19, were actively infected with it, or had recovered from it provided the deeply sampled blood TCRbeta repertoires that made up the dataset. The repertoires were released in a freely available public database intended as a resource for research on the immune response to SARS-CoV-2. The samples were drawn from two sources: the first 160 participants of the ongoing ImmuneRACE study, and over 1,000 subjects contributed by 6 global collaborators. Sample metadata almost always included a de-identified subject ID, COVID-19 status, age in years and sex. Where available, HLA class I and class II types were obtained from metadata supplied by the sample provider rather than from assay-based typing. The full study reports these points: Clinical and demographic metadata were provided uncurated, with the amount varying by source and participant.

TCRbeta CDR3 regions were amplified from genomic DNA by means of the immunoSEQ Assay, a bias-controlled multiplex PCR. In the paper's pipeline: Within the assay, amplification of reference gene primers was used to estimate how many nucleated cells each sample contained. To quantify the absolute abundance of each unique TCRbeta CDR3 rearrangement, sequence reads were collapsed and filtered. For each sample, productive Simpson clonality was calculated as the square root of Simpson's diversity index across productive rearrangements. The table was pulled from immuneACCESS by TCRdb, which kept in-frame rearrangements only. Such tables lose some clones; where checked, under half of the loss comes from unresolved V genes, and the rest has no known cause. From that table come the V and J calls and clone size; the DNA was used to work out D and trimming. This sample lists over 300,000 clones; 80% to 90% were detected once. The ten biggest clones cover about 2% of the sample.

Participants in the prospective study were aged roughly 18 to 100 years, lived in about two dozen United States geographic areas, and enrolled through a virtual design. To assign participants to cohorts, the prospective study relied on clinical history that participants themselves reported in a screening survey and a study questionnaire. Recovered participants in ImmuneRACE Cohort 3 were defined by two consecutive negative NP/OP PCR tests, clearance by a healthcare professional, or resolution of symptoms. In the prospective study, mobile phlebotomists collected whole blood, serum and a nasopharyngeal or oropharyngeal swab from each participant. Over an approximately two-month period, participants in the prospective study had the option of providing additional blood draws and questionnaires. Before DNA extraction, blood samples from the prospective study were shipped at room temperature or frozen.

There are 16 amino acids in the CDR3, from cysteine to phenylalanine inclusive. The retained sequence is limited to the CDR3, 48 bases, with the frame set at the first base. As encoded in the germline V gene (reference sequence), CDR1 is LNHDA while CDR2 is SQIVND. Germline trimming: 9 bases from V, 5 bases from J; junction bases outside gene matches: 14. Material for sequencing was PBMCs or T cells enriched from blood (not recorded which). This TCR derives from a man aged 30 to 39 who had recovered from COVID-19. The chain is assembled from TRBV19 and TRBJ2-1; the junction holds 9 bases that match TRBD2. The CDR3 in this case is CASQPRAGGRHNEQFF. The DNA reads TGTGCCAGCCAACCCCGAGCGGGAGGTAGACACAATGAGCAGTTCTTC. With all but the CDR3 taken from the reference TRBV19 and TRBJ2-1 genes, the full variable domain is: DGGITQSPKYLFRKEGQNVTLSCEQNLNHDAMYWYRQDPGQGLRLIYYSQIVNDFQKGDIAEGYSVSREKKESFPLTVTSAQKNPTAFYLCASQPRAGGRHNEQFFGPGTRLTVL.